These 19 T cell receptor beta chains came from one sample sequenced in a study of blood T cell repertoires in COVID-19. The table came from immunoSEQ multiplex PCR; TCRdb's copy has only in-frame clones and leaves some out. Of over 85,000 clones in the sample, around four fifths are singletons; the top ten hold roughly 4.1%. Material for sequencing was peripheral blood. The receptor source for this set is a human donor in a cohort sampled during active COVID-19.

This clone appeared a single time. The gene calls are TRBV19 and TRBJ1-6; the match to TRBD1 covers 10 bases. The CDR3 covers 14 residues. Germline V gene sequence: CDR1 LNHDA, CDR2 SQIVND (reference sequence). The V gene end was trimmed by 5 bases and the J gene end by 6 bases; junction bases not matched to a gene: 1. CDR3 sequence reads: CASSRDRGNSPLHF. CDR3 nucleotide sequence: TGTGCCAGTAGTCGGGACAGGGGTAATTCACCCCTCCACTTT. Full variable domain (rest looked up from reference TRBV19 and TRBJ1-6): DGGITQSPKYLFRKEGQNVTLSCEQNLNHDAMYWYRQDPGQGLRLIYYSQIVNDFQKGDIAEGYSVSREKKESFPLTVTSAQKNPTAFYLCASSRDRGNSPLHFGNGTRLTVT.

This rearrangement joins TRBV19 to TRBJ1-5; D is perhaps TRBD1 (6 bases). This CDR3 is built from 18 residues. V gave up 3 bases and J gave up 1 base, with 19 bases separating them. Germline V CDR1 and CDR2: LNHDA, SQIVND (reference sequence). CDR3 amino acids: CASSMRLGGAPSNQPQHF. For the CDR3, the DNA is TGTGCCAGTAGTATGAGGTTAGGGGGGGCGCCGAGCAATCAGCCCCAGCATTTT.

CDR3 in DNA: TGTGCCAGCAGCGAACAGGGTTTAAGGTCTGGTGAGCAGTTCTTC. Its translation: CASSEQGLRSGEQFF. The chain joins TRBV7-2 to TRBJ2-1; TRBD1 might be the D (6 bases). CDR1 and CDR2 (germline): SGHTA, FQGNSA. With 5 bases removed from V and 9 bases from J, the gap between germline ends came to 20 bases. The CDR3 totals 15 residues. Full variable domain (missing parts from reference TRBV7-2 and TRBJ2-1): GAGVSQSPSNKVTEKGKDVELRCDPISGHTALYWYRQSLGQGLEFLIYFQGNSAPDKSGLPSDRFSAERTGGSVSTLTIQRTQQEDSAVYLCASSEQGLRSGEQFFGPGTRLTVL.

This rearrangement joins TRBV12-3 or TRBV12-4 to TRBJ2-1, with D possibly matching TRBD2 (5 bases). The CDR3 runs to 12 residues. Deletions cut 6 bases from V and 7 bases from J, with 10 bases between. CDR3 residues: CASRRRGNEQFF. The CDR3 coding sequence is TGTGCCAGCAGACGACGGGGAAATGAGCAGTTCTTC.

This chain links TRBV6-4 with TRBJ2-5; 8 bases are a match to TRBD2. Germline assignment: CDR1 MRHNA and CDR2 SNTAGT. This CDR3 has 16 residues. The V and J ends lost 7 bases and 2 bases, in that order; junction bases with no gene match: 12. The DNA for the CDR3 is TGTGCCAGCAAGGACAATGGGCGGGGGGTTCAAGAGACCCAGTACTTC. Translating it yields CASKDNGRGVQETQYF.

The rearrangement joins TRBV7-9 to TRBJ1-4, with 7 bases identical to TRBD1. The V gene's germline CDR1 is SEHNR and CDR2 FQNEAQ (reference sequence). Trimming cost V 1 base and J 5 bases; bases outside gene matches: 4. This CDR3 region has 15 residues. This chain's CDR3 is CASSLVAGGNEKLFF. CDR3 sequence (DNA): TGTGCCAGCAGCTTAGTGGCAGGGGGGAATGAAAAACTGTTTTTT.

V and J are TRBV27 and TRBJ1-5, with D unresolved. V lost 3 bases, J lost 0 bases, and 9 bases lay in between. This CDR3 has 15 residues. Germline-derived CDR1 and CDR2 are MNHEY and SMNVEV (reference sequence). The CDR3 DNA sequence: TGTGCCAGCAGTTTTAGATATTATAGCAATCAGCCCCAGCATTTT. Its protein product is CASSFRYYSNQPQHF.

This clone appeared a single time. The chain combines TRBV27 with TRBJ2-1; TRBD1 matches 7 bases. Germline V gives CDR1 MNHEY, CDR2 SMNVEV (reference sequence). V was clipped by 5 bases and J by 6 bases; unmatched bases: 10. CDR3 size: 15 residues. The CDR3 loop is CASSLNRGMFNEQFF. The CDR3 bases are TGTGCCAGCAGTCTTAACAGGGGAATGTTCAATGAGCAGTTCTTC.

The rearrangement links TRBV7-2 to TRBJ2-3, with TRBD2 identical over 9 bases. The CDR3 extends over 18 amino acids. Germline CDR1 is SGHTA and CDR2 is FQGNSA. The V gene end was trimmed by 5 bases and the J gene end by 0 bases; junction bases not matched to a gene: 12. In DNA, the CDR3 is TGTGCCAGCAGCACCCCAAGCGGGGGGCTCCTTAGCACAGATACGCAGTATTTT. It encodes CASSTPSGGLLSTDTQYF.

V is TRBV27 and J is TRBJ2-6; possible D gene TRBD1, 5 bases. Germline V gene sequence: CDR1 MNHEY, CDR2 SMNVEV (reference sequence). The CDR3 length is 16 residues. V was trimmed by 8 bases and J by 0 bases, leaving 14 bases between them. CDR3 residues: CASRRAAFSGANVLTF. The CDR3 coding sequence is TGTGCCAGCCGCAGGGCAGCGTTCTCTGGGGCCAACGTCCTGACTTTC.

Worth noting for this clone: Other DNA sequences in the sample encode the same CDR3. This chain links TRBV5-1 with TRBJ1-5; D is unresolved. This CDR3 has 15 amino acids. Germline values: CDR1 SGHRS, CDR2 YFSETQ. V shed 0 bases and J shed 0 bases, with 7 bases lying between them. CDR3 nucleotides: TGCGCCAGCAGCTTGGCGGGAGGTAGCAATCAGCCCCAGCATTTT. Its translation: CASSLAGGSNQPQHF.

The chain employs TRBV7-9 and TRBJ1-3, with 7 bases fitting TRBD1. The CDR3 covers 14 residues. J lost 3 bases, V lost 5 bases, and 4 bases had no gene match. The V gene's germline CDR1 is SEHNR and CDR2 FQNEAQ (reference sequence). CDR3: CASSPWDSGNTIYF. CDR3 DNA: TGTGCCAGCAGCCCCTGGGACAGTGGAAACACCATATATTTT.

On this clone: The sample contains more than one DNA sequence encoding this CDR3. V is TRBV27 and J is TRBJ1-1, with TRBD1 matching over 9 bases. This CDR3 has 14 residues. After removal of 6 bases from V and 3 bases from J, the junction contained 5 bases not matched to a gene. Germline CDR1 MNHEY, CDR2 SMNVEV (reference sequence). CDR3 DNA sequence: TGTGCCAGCAGCCCCTGGACAGGGGACACTGAAGCTTTCTTT. It specifies CASSPWTGDTEAFF.

This rearrangement joins TRBV7-9 to TRBJ1-2; D is unresolved. There are 15 residues in the CDR3. Trimming stripped 5 bases from V and 3 bases from J, with 16 bases between. CDR1 is SEHNR, CDR2 FQNEAQ, per germline (reference sequence). Here the CDR3 DNA reads TGTGCCAGCAGCCCATTGATTACGGTCGACTATGGCTACACCTTC. Translating it yields CASSPLITVDYGYTF.

This chain uses TRBV5-1 with TRBJ1-3; TRBD1 agrees at 9 bases. CDR3 size: 16 residues. The junction had 6 bases not matched to a gene; V was cut back by 4 bases and J by 1 base. Germline V lookup: CDR1 SGHRS, CDR2 YFSETQ. Here the CDR3 DNA reads TGCGCCAGCAGCGAGTCGGGACAGGGATCTGGAAACACCATATATTTT. The encoded protein is CASSESGQGSGNTIYF.

The V and J genes are TRBV6-2 or TRBV6-3 and TRBJ2-4; 7 bases match TRBD1. J gave up 5 bases and V 5 bases, and 9 bases lay outside the gene matches. This CDR3 comprises 15 residues. The germline V gene has CDR1 MNHEY and CDR2 SVGEGT. The CDR3 region is CASSLHRGKENIQYF. The CDR3 DNA reads as TGTGCCAGCAGTCTTCACAGGGGAAAGGAAAACATTCAGTACTTC.

The rearrangement links TRBV12-3 or TRBV12-4 to TRBJ2-1, with D perhaps matching TRBD1 (5 bases). The CDR3 sequence is 13 residues long. The V end was cut by 4 bases, the J end by 8 bases, with 12 bases between. The CDR3 sequence: CASSSSGIDEQFF. The CDR3 DNA reads as TGTGCCAGCAGTTCCTCAGGGATCGATGAGCAGTTCTTC.

The chain has TRBV28 and TRBJ2-7; 7 bases line up with TRBD2. The length of the CDR3 is 14 residues. The V segment lost 7 bases and the J segment 4 bases; nucleotides outside the gene matches: 10. Germline CDR1 and CDR2: MDHEN and SYDVKM. CDR3: CASTGEGTSYEQYF. In DNA, the CDR3 is TGTGCCAGCACCGGGGAGGGGACCTCTTACGAGCAGTACTTC.

This clone was seen a few times. This chain connects TRBV11-2 to TRBJ2-5; TRBD2 matches at 10 bases. V trimming: 0 bases; J trimming: 9 bases; junction bases outside the gene matches: 4. This CDR3 is built from 14 residues. The germline V gene encodes CDR1 SGHAT and CDR2 FQNNGV. The CDR3 region has the DNA TGTGCCAGCAGCTTAGACCAGCGGGGGGGAGCCCAGTACTTC. Residues: CASSLDQRGGAQYF.